The 19 T cell receptor beta chains below all came from one sample that was sequenced in a study of response to subunit inactivated influenza vaccine. One entry per CDR3 protein, called by TCRdb with MiXCR from the RT-PCR reads. The sample comprises 700,000 to 800,000 distinct CDR3 sequences, about 18% of which are singletons, and roughly a tenth rests with the top ten. Material: PBMCs from blood, obtained 4 to 6 days after vaccination. The receptors originated from a middle-aged man who received an inactivated influenza vaccine.

The rearrangement links TRBV4-2 to TRBJ2-1, with 7 nucleotides matching TRBD2. The J segment lost 5 bases and the V segment lost 0 bases, leaving 7 bases of the junction unmatched. Germline V gene data show CDR1 as LGHNA and CDR2 as YNFKEQ. CDR3 size: 16 residues. The CDR3 sequence is CASSQDVAGRDNEQFF. Written as DNA, the CDR3 is TGTGCCAGCAGCCAAGATGTGGCGGGGAGGGACAATGAGCAGTTCTTC.

This clonotype was counted between two and nine times. This chain links TRBV20-1 with TRBJ2-1, with D possibly matching TRBD2 (7 bases). V was trimmed by 1 base and J by 7 bases, leaving 17 bases between them. Per germline, CDR1 DFQATT and CDR2 SNEGSKA (reference sequence). The CDR3 consists of 15 residues. The DNA of the CDR3 is TGCAGTGCTAGAGCCTCGGGGGGCGCTGGGAATGAGCAGTTCTTC. It codes for CSARASGGAGNEQFF.

This clonotype has just a few counts. The chain joins TRBV12-3 or TRBV12-4 to TRBJ2-7; D ambiguous. The CDR3 sequence is 15 residues long. V was cut by 1 base and J by 0 bases, with 10 bases left in between. The CDR3 sequence: CASSLGRPSSYEQYF. CDR3 DNA: TGTGCCAGCAGTTTAGGGCGGCCCAGCTCCTACGAGCAGTACTTC.

V usage is TRBV2 and J usage is TRBJ2-1; D perhaps matches TRBD1 (5 bases). This CDR3 contains 14 residues. The V end lost 7 bases, the J end lost 0 bases, and 10 bases lay between the germline ends. Germline V gene data show CDR1 as SNHLY and CDR2 as FYNNEI. The CDR3 spells CASMRQSSYNEQFF. The CDR3 nucleotides are TGTGCCAGCATGCGACAGAGCTCCTACAATGAGCAGTTCTTC. Full variable domain (remainder filled in from reference TRBV2 and TRBJ2-1): EPEVTQTPSHQVTQMGQEVILRCVPISNHLYFYWYRQILGQKVEFLVSFYNNEISEKSEIFDDQFSVERPDGSNFTLKIRSTKLEDSAMYFCASMRQSSYNEQFFGPGTRLTVL.

Ten or more counts support this clonotype. A read error may produce the germline difference seen at one junction end. The rearrangement uses TRBV29-1 and TRBJ2-3; the match to TRBD2 covers 10 bases. Germline V lookup: CDR1 SQVTM, CDR2 ANQGSEA. The CDR3 has 9 residues. This chain's CDR3 is CSVELAGVF. The CDR3 DNA reads TGCAGCGTTGAACTAGCGGGGGTCTTT.

CDR3 nucleotides: TGCAGTGCGGAACAAGGACAGGGGGCGGTAAGCGGGGGGTTCGAGCAGTACTTC. Its translation is CSAEQGQGAVSGGFEQYF. The chain links TRBV20-1 to TRBJ2-7, with 11 bases lining up with TRBD1. The germline CDR1 and CDR2 sequences are DFQATT and SNEGSKA (reference sequence). The trim removed 6 bases at V and 6 bases at J, leaving 22 bases unmatched. The CDR3 length is 18 residues.

J is TRBJ2-3 and V is TRBV20-1; 11 bases line up with TRBD2. Germline V lookup: CDR1 DFQATT, CDR2 SNEGSKA (reference sequence). V lost 0 bases and J lost 2; bases outside the gene matches: 10. This CDR3 has 18 amino acids. CDR3 DNA: TGCAGTGCTAGAGATTGGGGTCTAGCGGGGGGAAACACAGATACGCAGTATTTT. Translating it yields CSARDWGLAGGNTDTQYF.

This clonotype has more than one count but fewer than ten. V usage is TRBV20-1 and J usage is TRBJ2-1; 11 nucleotides agree with TRBD2. Germline V lookup: CDR1 DFQATT, CDR2 SNEGSKA (reference sequence). This CDR3 spans 15 amino acids. The trim removed 5 bases at V and 6 bases at J, leaving 9 bases unmatched. CDR3 nucleotide sequence: TGCAGTGCTGCCTCCGGGACTAGCGGAGCCAATGAGCAGTTCTTC. This translates into CSAASGTSGANEQFF.

This clonotype was counted only a few times. The rearrangement links TRBV27 to TRBJ2-7; the D is unclear. The CDR3 runs 15 residues. Trimming shortened V by 3 bases and J by 0 bases, and 12 bases separated the two germline ends. Germline values: CDR1 MNHEY, CDR2 SMNVEV (reference sequence). CDR3 region: CASSLVPRSSYEQYF. The CDR3 region has the DNA TGTGCCAGCAGTTTGGTCCCGCGGAGCTCCTACGAGCAGTACTTC.

This clonotype was counted only a few times. The rearrangement uses TRBV10-3 and TRBJ2-1; D possibly corresponds to TRBD1 (6 bases). Germline CDR1 and CDR2: ENHRY and SYGVKD. V was trimmed by 2 bases and J by 9 bases, leaving 14 bases between them. CDR3 length: 14 residues. The CDR3 DNA reads TGTGCCATCAGTGAGGGAGTTGCAGGGGCTGAGCAGTTCTTC. Translated, it gives CAISEGVAGAEQFF.

This clonotype was seen only a few times. The chain uses TRBV4-3 and TRBJ2-1; tentatively, D is TRBD2 (5 bases). Trimming pared 3 bases from V and 5 bases from J, leaving 11 bases between. CDR1 and CDR2 (germline): LGHNA, YSLEER. This CDR3 has 14 residues. CDR3 in amino acids: CASSQVAPNNEQFF. The CDR3 nucleotides read TGCGCCAGCAGCCAGGTAGCGCCCAACAATGAGCAGTTCTTC.

This clonotype showed up just a few times. The chain carries TRBV7-2 and TRBJ1-6; D is ambiguous. Trimming removed 5 bases at V and 7 bases at J, with 21 bases between. The germline CDR1 and CDR2 sequences are SGHTA and FQGNSA. The CDR3 covers 17 residues. The CDR3 region is CASSPLIWPRDNSPLHF. CDR3 coding DNA: TGTGCCAGCAGCCCACTCATCTGGCCGCGCGACAATTCACCCCTCCACTTT.

This clonotype occurred a few times. V usage is TRBV29-1 and J usage is TRBJ1-2; D might be TRBD1 (5 bases). The CDR3 has 15 residues. The ends were cut back, 0 bases at V and 2 bases at J, with 13 bases in the middle. Germline V gene data show CDR1 as SQVTM and CDR2 as ANQGSEA. The CDR3 coding sequence is TGCAGCGTTGAAGATCCAGGGACTCCAAACTATGGCTACACCTTC. Protein: CSVEDPGTPNYGYTF.

This clonotype appeared a few times. This chain connects TRBV10-3 to TRBJ2-7; TRBD2 matches at 10 bases. The CDR3 runs to 15 residues. V trimming: 2 bases; J trimming: 5 bases; junction bases outside the gene matches: 6. Germline CDR1 reads ENHRY; CDR2 reads SYGVKD. As DNA, the CDR3 is TGTGCCATCAGTGAGGGGCTAGCGGGAGTGGACGAGCAGTACTTC. It translates to CAISEGLAGVDEQYF.

The V call is TRBV6-5, the J call TRBJ2-3; 8 bases match TRBD1. Trimming cost V 2 bases and J 12 bases; bases outside gene matches: 4. The CDR3 is 12 residues long. Germline V lookup: CDR1 MNHEY, CDR2 SVGAGI. CDR3 loop: CASSYGTGPQYF. CDR3 bases: TGTGCCAGCAGTTACGGGACAGGCCCCCAGTATTTT.

The chain recombines TRBV6-5 with TRBJ2-5, with 16 bases fitting TRBD2. Germline V gene lookup returns CDR1 MNHEY and CDR2 SVGAGI. With V trimmed by 0 bases and J by 1 base, 5 bases remained unmatched. The CDR3 contains 19 residues. This CDR3 reads CASSYSMGLAGGFQETQYF. CDR3 nucleotides: TGTGCCAGCAGTTACTCGATGGGACTAGCGGGGGGGTTCCAAGAGACCCAGTACTTC.

This clonotype was detected a few times. The chain carries TRBV6-5 and TRBJ2-4; TRBD2 agrees at 7 bases. The CDR3 totals 15 residues. V trimming: 2 bases; J trimming: 3 bases; junction bases outside the gene matches: 4. CDR1 is MNHEY and CDR2 is SVGAGI in the germline V gene. In nucleotides, the CDR3 is TGTGCCAGCAGTTACGGGAGGGAGGGCAAAAACATTCAGTACTTC. It yields the protein CASSYGREGKNIQYF.

This clonotype was picked up many times. The chain carries TRBV5-1 and TRBJ2-5, with 9 positions matching TRBD1. In germline, CDR1 is SGHRS, CDR2 YFSETQ. The junction had 3 bases not matched to a gene; V was cut back by 3 bases and J by 3 bases. The CDR3 extends over 14 amino acids. CDR3: CASSSWTGEETQYF. Written as DNA, the CDR3 is TGCGCCAGCAGCTCTTGGACAGGGGAAGAGACCCAGTACTTC.

The sample holds a few counts of this clonotype. J is TRBJ2-1 and V is TRBV27; 15 bases align to TRBD2. Germline CDR1 reads MNHEY; CDR2 reads SMNVEV (reference sequence). The J segment lost 7 bases and the V segment lost 5 bases, leaving 6 bases of the junction unmatched. This CDR3 is 16 amino acids long. CDR3 in amino acids: CASSGGLAGGFNEQFF. The CDR3 DNA reads TGTGCCAGCAGTGGCGGACTAGCGGGAGGGTTTAATGAGCAGTTCTTC.